These T cell receptor beta chains were read from a single sample in a study of blood T cell repertoires in COVID-19. Sequencing used immunoSEQ multiplex PCR; TCRdb keeps in-frame clones, though not all of them. The sample yields about 120,000 clones, approximately 87% seen once. The sample comprised peripheral blood. The receptors were gathered from a man aged 50-60 years with acute or convalescent COVID-19. Each CDR3 is given with its conserved first and last residue. The D gene is left open where the match is weak. Not every row has a clone size; where given, it reads once, few, many or a size class.

DNA: TGTGCCAGCAGCTATGCCTCGGGACACCGCACCGGGGAGCTGTTTTTT; CDR3: CASSYASGHRTGELFF; D: -; J: TRBJ2-2; size: -; V: TRBV5-6
DNA: TGCGCCAGCAGCCCTGCCCTCGGACTAGACTACGAGCAGTACTTC; CDR3: CASSPALGLDYEQYF; D: TRBD2; J: TRBJ2-7; size: -; V: TRBV5-1
DNA: TGTGCCAGTAGTATAGGCCTCTCTAGCCACCAAGAGACCCAGTACTTC; CDR3: CASSIGLSSHQETQYF; D: -; J: TRBJ2-5; size: -; V: TRBV19
DNA: TGTGCCAGCAGTGACCCGGGACTAGGCGGGGTGCAGTTCTTC; CDR3: CASSDPGLGGVQFF; D: TRBD2; J: TRBJ2-1; size: -; V: TRBV6-4
DNA: TGTGCCAGCATCTCGGGGGAGTGCGGCACTGAAGCTTTCTTT; CDR3: CASISGECGTEAFF; D: -; J: TRBJ1-1; size: -; V: TRBV21-1
DNA: TGTGCCAGCAGCTTTAGCGGGAACCGCTACGAGCAGTACTTC; CDR3: CASSFSGNRYEQYF; D: TRBD2; J: TRBJ2-7; size: -; V: TRBV7-8
DNA: TGTGCCAGCAGCTTAGGGGTGGTGGGGCGCGGGAGGATTAACTATGGCTACACCTTC; CDR3: CASSLGVVGRGRINYGYTF; D: -; J: TRBJ1-2; size: once; V: TRBV7-2
DNA: TGTGCCAGCAGCCCCGGACAGCACGATCAGCCCCAGCATTTT; CDR3: CASSPGQHDQPQHF; D: -; J: TRBJ1-5; size: -; V: TRBV5-4
DNA: TGCGCCAGCAGCCAAGGGCTAGCGGCCACAGATACGCAGTATTTT; CDR3: CASSQGLAATDTQYF; D: TRBD2; J: TRBJ2-3; size: -; V: TRBV4-3
DNA: TGTGCCAGCTCACTAAAACAGAACACAGATACGCAGTATTTT; CDR3: CASSLKQNTDTQYF; D: -; J: TRBJ2-3; size: -; V: TRBV18
DNA: TGTGCCAGCTCCCCGGTCCGGGGAGACACTGAAGCTTTCTTT; CDR3: CASSPVRGDTEAFF; D: -; J: TRBJ1-1; size: -; V: TRBV9
DNA: TGTGCCACCACAGGATTCTCTGGGGCCAACGTCCTGACTTTC; CDR3: CATTGFSGANVLTF; D: -; J: TRBJ2-6; size: -; V: TRBV19
DNA: TGTGCCAGCAGTTACCGGACTAGTCGAAACTCCGGGGAGCTGTTTTTT; CDR3: CASSYRTSRNSGELFF; D: TRBD2; J: TRBJ2-2; size: -; V: TRBV6-6
DNA: TGTGCCAGTAGATTCCCTCGGGACAGGGTTTCTATGGGCTACACCTTC; CDR3: CASRFPRDRVSMGYTF; D: TRBD1; J: TRBJ1-2; size: -; V: TRBV19
DNA: TGTGCCAGCAGTTACGACTCAGGGGTGGGGGAGCAGTACTTC; CDR3: CASSYDSGVGEQYF; D: -; J: TRBJ2-7; size: -; V: TRBV6-5
DNA: TGTGCCAGTACCCCCTCCGGGGTTTACGAGCAGTACTTC; CDR3: CASTPSGVYEQYF; D: -; J: TRBJ2-7; size: -; V: TRBV6-5
DNA: TGTGCCAGTAGTAAGGGAGGGGACACCGGGGAGCTGTTTTTT; CDR3: CASSKGGDTGELFF; D: TRBD2; J: TRBJ2-2; size: once; V: TRBV19
DNA: TGCGCCAGCAGCTTGGGACAGGGTCTAGCTAATGAAAAACTGTTTTTT; CDR3: CASSLGQGLANEKLFF; D: TRBD1; J: TRBJ1-4; size: -; V: TRBV5-1
DNA: TGTGCCAGCAGCCCGGGACTAGCGGCAAACTACGAGCAGTACTTC; CDR3: CASSPGLAANYEQYF; D: TRBD2; J: TRBJ2-7; size: -; V: TRBV3-1/TRBV3-2
DNA: TGTGCCAGCAGTAGTCCGGCGGGAGGGACCTACGAGCAGTACTTC; CDR3: CASSSPAGGTYEQYF; D: TRBD2; J: TRBJ2-7; size: once; V: TRBV6-5
DNA: TGTGCCAGCAACCGGAGACTAGGGGAGCTGTTTTTT; CDR3: CASNRRLGELFF; D: -; J: TRBJ2-2; size: -; V: TRBV5-8
DNA: TGTGCCAGCAGCTTACTACCCCTCTACGAGCAGTACTTC; CDR3: CASSLLPLYEQYF; D: -; J: TRBJ2-7; size: -; V: TRBV11-3
DNA: TGTGCCAGCAAGTGTGGCGGGAGGGCCGATGAGCAGTTCTTC; CDR3: CASKCGGRADEQFF; D: -; J: TRBJ2-1; size: -; V: TRBV21-1
DNA: TGTGCCTGGAGTGACTGGGGGGACTCAGAGAGAAACACCATATATTTT; CDR3: CAWSDWGDSERNTIYF; D: -; J: TRBJ1-3; size: -; V: TRBV30
DNA: TGCAGCGTTCACCCCCCGGACAGATCGGACAACAATGAGCAGTTCTTC; CDR3: CSVHPPDRSDNNEQFF; D: -; J: TRBJ2-1; size: -; V: TRBV29-1
DNA: TGTGCCAGCAGTCCGGAGGCCTACAGGGGGCGGGCCTCCTACGAGCAGTACTTC; CDR3: CASSPEAYRGRASYEQYF; D: TRBD1; J: TRBJ2-7; size: -; V: TRBV5-6
DNA: TGTGCCTGGAGACCTCGACAGGGCCCAAATTCACCCCTCCACTTT; CDR3: CAWRPRQGPNSPLHF; D: TRBD1; J: TRBJ1-6; size: few; V: TRBV30
DNA: TGTGCCAGCAGCACCCAGGGAGGGGGAGCCAAAAACATTCAGTACTTC; CDR3: CASSTQGGGAKNIQYF; D: -; J: TRBJ2-4; size: -; V: TRBV5-4
DNA: TGCAGCGCCAACAGGGTCCATGAAGCTTTCTTT; CDR3: CSANRVHEAFF; D: -; J: TRBJ1-1; size: -; V: TRBV29-1
DNA: TGTGCCAGCACCATTAGCGGGAGCTCCTACGAGCAGTACTTC; CDR3: CASTISGSSYEQYF; D: TRBD2; J: TRBJ2-7; size: -; V: TRBV6-5
DNA: TGTGCCAGCAGCCCCCAGGGTATCCTCTCTCGCGAGCAGTACTTC; CDR3: CASSPQGILSREQYF; D: -; J: TRBJ2-7; size: few; V: TRBV5-6
DNA: TGTGCCAGCAGCTTGGTGGGACAGGCTAACTATGGCTACACCTTC; CDR3: CASSLVGQANYGYTF; D: TRBD1; J: TRBJ1-2; size: -; V: TRBV5-5
DNA: TGTGCCAGCAGCTTAGGTCCAGGGGGCGCGGGTGAGCAGTACTTC; CDR3: CASSLGPGGAGEQYF; D: TRBD1; J: TRBJ2-7; size: -; V: TRBV7-6
DNA: TGTGCCACCAGTGATAGCAGGGTGAACACTGAAGCTTTCTTT; CDR3: CATSDSRVNTEAFF; D: -; J: TRBJ1-1; size: -; V: TRBV24-1
DNA: TGCGCCAGCAGCCCGAATCCGACAGGGGGCTCTGGAAACACCATATATTTT; CDR3: CASSPNPTGGSGNTIYF; D: TRBD1; J: TRBJ1-3; size: -; V: TRBV5-1
DNA: TGTGCCAGCAGCCCCCCGCGGGGACTAGCGGGAGTATCCTACGAGCAGTACTTC; CDR3: CASSPPRGLAGVSYEQYF; D: TRBD2; J: TRBJ2-7; size: -; V: TRBV5-6
DNA: TGTGCCAGCAGCATAGGTCTCGCTGAAGCTTTCTTT; CDR3: CASSIGLAEAFF; D: -; J: TRBJ1-1; size: few; V: TRBV11-2
DNA: TGCGCCAGCAGCTCGCAAGAGGGTGTCAATCAGCCCCAGCATTTT; CDR3: CASSSQEGVNQPQHF; D: -; J: TRBJ1-5; size: -; V: TRBV5-1
DNA: TGTGCCAGCAGCCCAAGCGTCGACACTGAAGCTTTCTTT; CDR3: CASSPSVDTEAFF; D: -; J: TRBJ1-1; size: -; V: TRBV12-3/TRBV12-4
DNA: TGTGCCAGTTCCGTAACAGGATCGCCTGGAAACACCATATATTTT; CDR3: CASSVTGSPGNTIYF; D: -; J: TRBJ1-3; size: few; V: TRBV19
DNA: TGTGCCAGCAGCTTAGGAGGCGGGAGGGCCCCGGACTACGAGCAGTACTTC; CDR3: CASSLGGGRAPDYEQYF; D: TRBD2; J: TRBJ2-7; size: -; V: TRBV13
DNA: TGTGCCAGCAGCTTAGGACAGGGGAGCTCCTACGAGCAGTACTTC; CDR3: CASSLGQGSSYEQYF; D: TRBD1; J: TRBJ2-7; size: -; V: TRBV7-2
DNA: TGTGCCAGCAGCGCTCGACTAGCGGGAGTGGCGGCAGATACGCAGTATTTT; CDR3: CASSARLAGVAADTQYF; D: TRBD2; J: TRBJ2-3; size: -; V: TRBV5-4
DNA: TGTGCCAGCAGCCCCGTCCGGACTAGCGGGAGTTCACCCTACGAGCAGTACTTC; CDR3: CASSPVRTSGSSPYEQYF; D: TRBD2; J: TRBJ2-7; size: -; V: TRBV2
DNA: TGTGCCAGCTCACCTTGGACGGGTTTAGGGGAGAACACTGAAGCTTTCTTT; CDR3: CASSPWTGLGENTEAFF; D: -; J: TRBJ1-1; size: few; V: TRBV18
DNA: TGTGCCAGCCTCCGGGGGGTTTGGGTGTACGCTTTCTTT; CDR3: CASLRGVWVYAFF; D: -; J: TRBJ1-1; size: -; V: TRBV12-3/TRBV12-4
DNA: TGTGCCTGGAGTGCAGGGGACAGGTACACTGAAGCTTTCTTT; CDR3: CAWSAGDRYTEAFF; D: TRBD1; J: TRBJ1-1; size: -; V: TRBV30
DNA: TGTGCCAGCTCCCTCGAAATCAGGGCGTCTAATGAAAAACTGTTTTTT; CDR3: CASSLEIRASNEKLFF; D: -; J: TRBJ1-4; size: few; V: TRBV18
DNA: TGTGCCAGCGGGATACAGGGAAATCAGCCCCAGCATTTT; CDR3: CASGIQGNQPQHF; D: -; J: TRBJ1-5; size: -; V: TRBV27
DNA: TGTGCCATCAGTGAGTCGGGACTAGCGGGCGTAGATACGCAGTATTTT; CDR3: CAISESGLAGVDTQYF; D: TRBD2; J: TRBJ2-3; size: -; V: TRBV10-3
DNA: TGTGCCAGCAGCAAAGTTAGACAGGCTGGGAGCAATCAGCCCCAGCATTTT; CDR3: CASSKVRQAGSNQPQHF; D: -; J: TRBJ1-5; size: -; V: TRBV21-1
DNA: TGTGCCAGCAGTTTATTGGGAGGGGACCAGCCCCAGCATTTT; CDR3: CASSLLGGDQPQHF; D: -; J: TRBJ1-5; size: -; V: TRBV27
DNA: TGTGCCAGCAGCTCCGGGACAACGGTCACCGGGGAGCTGTTTTTT; CDR3: CASSSGTTVTGELFF; D: -; J: TRBJ2-2; size: -; V: TRBV7-6
DNA: TGTGCCAGTAGTTCACAGGGGGCGAGGTCTGAAGCTTTCTTT; CDR3: CASSSQGARSEAFF; D: TRBD1; J: TRBJ1-1; size: -; V: TRBV19